These 15 T cell receptor beta chains came from one sample sequenced in a study of metastatic and nonmetastatic thyroid tumors. Before thyroid surgery, none of the patients had received any treatment. With MiXCR, TCRdb reprocessed the PCR reads. The repertoire has about 60,000 clones, 15% to 20% of them found once; the top ten carry over 9%. The sample was blood. The receptors originated from a male donor with papillary thyroid cancer or a benign thyroid nodule (not recorded which). Some clones in this sample may be carry-over from other donors' samples.

A few counts support this clone. The chain joins TRBV20-1 to TRBJ2-5, with a possible D match to TRBD2 (5 bases). V was shortened by 0 bases and J by 5 bases, with 13 bases between the two germline ends. This CDR3 has 14 amino acids. The germline V gene encodes CDR1 DFQATT and CDR2 SNEGSKA (reference sequence). Here the CDR3 DNA reads TGCAGTGCTAGAGAGCTAGCCGTTCGGGAGACCCAGTACTTC. Its protein is CSARELAVRETQYF.

On this clone itself: A read error is possible here, since a much larger clone lies one base away. V and J are TRBV7-9 and TRBJ1-1, with TRBD1 matching over 7 bases. The germline CDR1 and CDR2 sequences are SEHNR and FQNEAQ (reference sequence). The CDR3 has 15 residues. CDR3 in amino acids: CASSPGQGVRTEALF. The CDR3 DNA follows: TGTGCCAGCAGCCCGGGCCAGGGGGTTCGAACTGAAGCTTTATTT.

This clone was counted ten times or more. The gene calls are TRBV20-1 and TRBJ2-5; 7 positions match TRBD2. V dropped 3 bases and J dropped 5; count of bases not matched to a gene: 18. The CDR3 covers 17 residues. The germline CDR1 and CDR2 sequences are DFQATT and SNEGSKA (reference sequence). CDR3: CSARVAPSGTFLETQYF. CDR3 nucleotide sequence: TGCAGTGCTAGGGTTGCCCCTAGCGGTACCTTTTTGGAGACCCAGTACTTC.

This clone was counted at least ten times. The rearrangement uses TRBV9 and TRBJ2-1, with D possibly TRBD2 on 7 matching bases. Per germline, CDR1 SGDLS and CDR2 YYNGEE. The V end was cut by 4 bases, the J end by 10 bases, with 21 bases between. The CDR3 consists of 15 residues. The CDR3 reads CASSQEGGGRSEQFF. CDR3 coding DNA: TGTGCCAGCAGCCAAGAGGGGGGGGGCCGGTCGGAGCAGTTCTTC.

This clone appeared a few times. The rearrangement links TRBV12-3 or TRBV12-4 to TRBJ2-2, with a weak D call TRBD2 (6 bases). V shed 5 bases and J shed 7 bases, with 23 bases lying between them. The CDR3 length is 17 residues. The CDR3 sequence is CASSLHYAGWPDGELFF. Written as DNA, the CDR3 is TGTGCCAGCAGTCTCCACTACGCGGGATGGCCGGACGGGGAGCTGTTTTTT.

As concerns this clone: One junction end does not reproduce the germline sequence, and a read error may be involved. J is TRBJ2-1 and V is TRBV11-1; a weak D match, TRBD2 (5 bases). Germline V gene data show CDR1 as SGHAT and CDR2 as FQDESV (reference sequence). This CDR3 region has 16 residues. The CDR3 DNA is TGTGCCGGCAGCCTAGCCGTGGCGCGAGATGACAATGAGCAGTTCTTC. This gives the protein CAGSLAVARDDNEQFF. The variable domain in full, completed from reference TRBV11-1 and TRBJ2-1, reads EAEVAQSPRYKITEKSQAVAFWCDPISGHATLYWYRQILGQGPELLVQFQDESVVDDSQLPKDRFSAERLKGVDSTLKIQPAELGDSAMYLCAGSLAVARDDNEQFFGPGTRLTVL.

Many counts were recorded for this clone. V gene TRBV9 combines with J gene TRBJ2-7; 8 bases fit TRBD1. V shed 4 bases and J 3 bases; nucleotides not matched to a gene: 9. Germline V lookup: CDR1 SGDLS, CDR2 YYNGEE. The CDR3 is 15 residues long. CDR3: CASSPRDRKDYEQYF. The CDR3 DNA reads as TGTGCCAGCAGCCCCCGGGACAGGAAAGACTACGAGCAGTACTTC. The variable domain in full, completed from reference TRBV9 and TRBJ2-7, reads DSGVTQTPKHLITATGQRVTLRCSPRSGDLSVYWYQQSLDQGLQFLIQYYNGEERAKGNILERFSAQQFPDLHSELNLSSLELGDSALYFCASSPRDRKDYEQYFGPGTRLTVT.

Ten or more counts support this clone. The CDR3 DNA sequence: TGCGCCAGCAGCATACCAACTAGCGCCGGGGAGCTGTTTTTT. Its translation: CASSIPTSAGELFF. The rearrangement joins TRBV5-1 to TRBJ2-2; 7 nucleotides line up with TRBD2. Germline CDR1 SGHRS, CDR2 YFSETQ. The V segment lost 4 bases and the J segment 6 bases; nucleotides outside the gene matches: 6. The CDR3 spans 14 residues.

This clone showed up many times. A single base separates this from a much larger clone, so it may be a read error. Different DNA sequences within this sample yield the same CDR3. The V and J genes are TRBV13 and TRBJ2-3; TRBD2 matches at 8 bases. V trimming: 3 bases; J trimming: 6 bases; junction bases outside the gene matches: 2. The CDR3 is made up of 13 amino acids. Looked up from germline, CDR1 is PRHDT and CDR2 is FYEKMQ (reference sequence). Written as DNA, the CDR3 is TGTGCCAGCAGCTTTCTAGCGGGTGATACGCAGTATTTT. It encodes CASSFLAGDTQYF.

The sample holds many counts of this clone. V and J are TRBV5-1 and TRBJ2-3; D is perhaps TRBD1 or TRBD2 (5 bases each). This CDR3 has 14 residues. Germline V gene lookup returns CDR1 SGHRS and CDR2 YFSETQ. Trimming removed 3 bases from V and 4 bases from J, with 12 bases in between. The CDR3 DNA sequence: TGCGCCAGCAGCTGGGACGTGGGGTCAGATACGCAGTATTTT. Residues: CASSWDVGSDTQYF.

This clone was found many times. V is TRBV6-1 and J is TRBJ2-3, with D perhaps TRBD2 (6 bases). Germline values: CDR1 MNHNS, CDR2 SASEGT. CDR3 length: 15 amino acids. The V end lost 5 bases, the J end lost 0 bases, and 12 bases lay between the germline ends. CDR3 sequence: CASSSSGTSTDTQYF. The CDR3, as DNA: TGTGCCAGCAGTTCGTCCGGGACTAGCACAGATACGCAGTATTTT.

This clone showed up many times. The V gene is TRBV29-1, the J gene TRBJ1-2; D possibly corresponds to TRBD1 (5 bases). The CDR3 loop spans 13 amino acids. Germline lookup yields CDR1 SQVTM and CDR2 ANQGSEA. The V gene lost 5 bases and the J gene lost 3 bases, with 13 bases spanning the gap. The CDR3 loop reads CSVKPGLDYGYTF. CDR3 DNA: TGCAGCGTTAAACCGGGACTGGACTATGGCTACACCTTC. Supplemented by reference TRBV29-1 and TRBJ1-2, the full variable domain reads SAVISQKPSRDICQRGTSLTIQCQVDSQVTMMFWYRQQPGQSLTLIATANQGSEATYESGFVIDKFPISRPNLTFSTLTVSNMSPEDSSIYLCSVKPGLDYGYTFGSGTRLTVV.

In the case of this clone: This clone may be a read error of a much larger clone one base away. J is TRBJ2-3 and V is TRBV10-3, with a tentative D call TRBD2 (7 bases). Looked up from germline, CDR1 is ENHRY and CDR2 is SYGVKD. This CDR3 region has 15 residues. V shed 8 bases and J shed 3 bases, with 18 bases lying between them. CDR3 residues: CAIGGGGDRTDTQYF. The CDR3 DNA reads TGTGCCATCGGGGGAGGGGGGGATAGAACAGATACGCAGTATTTT.

This clone was observed many times. The rearrangement uses TRBV12-3 or TRBV12-4 and TRBJ2-1; weak D call: TRBD2 (6 bases). The V end was cut by 5 bases, the J end by 2 bases, with 16 bases between. This CDR3 region has 16 residues. Here the CDR3 reads CASSGQPGEPYNEQFF. The CDR3 DNA is TGTGCCAGCAGTGGTCAGCCGGGGGAGCCCTACAATGAGCAGTTCTTC.

This clone was recorded a few times. This may come from a read error, since a much larger clone is one base off. The chain has TRBV7-2 and TRBJ2-3, with 11 nucleotides matching TRBD2. CDR3 size: 16 residues. In germline, CDR1 is SGHTA, CDR2 FQGNSA. The V segment lost 3 bases and the J segment 2 bases; nucleotides outside the gene matches: 4. CDR3 sequence: CASSFSGRVTTDTQYF. The CDR3 DNA follows: TGTGCCAGCAGCTTTAGCGGGAGGGTAACCACAGATACGCAGTATTTT.